This is a list of T cell receptor beta chains from one sample in a study of early T cells in non-severe SARS-CoV-2 infection. TCRdb analysed the 5' RACE reads with MiXCR anew, one entry per CDR3 protein. The table includes 30,000 to 40,000 distinct CDR3 sequences, about 4.5% detected once. The sequencing sample was made of whole blood. Source of these receptors: an adult who was a healthcare worker with PCR-confirmed SARS-CoV-2 infection or an uninfected control (not recorded which). Both conserved end residues are part of each CDR3. Fields, in order: D gene, J gene, V gene, clone size, CDR3 protein, CDR3 DNA. D genes are given only for firm matches. The listing skips clone size in some rows; elsewhere it reads once, few, many or a size class.

d_call: -; j_call: TRBJ1-4; v_call: TRBV15; clone_size: many; cdr3_aa: CATSRDLNEKLFF; cdr3_nt: TGTGCCACCAGCAGAGATCTTAATGAAAAACTGTTTTTT
d_call: -; j_call: TRBJ1-2; v_call: TRBV7-2; clone_size: many; cdr3_aa: CASSLGGGTLYGYTF; cdr3_nt: TGTGCCAGCAGCTTAGGTGGGGGCACTCTCTATGGCTACACCTTC
d_call: -; j_call: TRBJ1-6; v_call: TRBV12-3/TRBV12-4; clone_size: many; cdr3_aa: CASSLTDSPLHF; cdr3_nt: TGTGCCAGCAGTTTAACGGATTCACCCCTCCACTTT
d_call: -; j_call: TRBJ2-3; v_call: TRBV7-2; clone_size: many; cdr3_aa: CASSSPPGAPRTDTQYF; cdr3_nt: TGTGCCAGCAGCTCTCCCCCAGGGGCGCCGCGCACAGATACGCAGTATTTT
d_call: -; j_call: TRBJ2-3; v_call: TRBV12-3/TRBV12-4; clone_size: few; cdr3_aa: CASTGRTDTQYF; cdr3_nt: TGTGCCAGCACGGGGCGCACAGATACGCAGTATTTT
d_call: TRBD1; j_call: TRBJ1-4; v_call: TRBV6-6; clone_size: many; cdr3_aa: CASRLRTGDEKLFF; cdr3_nt: TGTGCCAGCAGGCTAAGGACAGGAGACGAAAAACTGTTTTTT
d_call: -; j_call: TRBJ1-1; v_call: TRBV30; clone_size: many; cdr3_aa: CAWSKRVSNTEAFF; cdr3_nt: TGTGCCTGGAGTAAGAGGGTGTCAAACACTGAAGCTTTCTTT
d_call: TRBD2; j_call: TRBJ2-3; v_call: TRBV5-1; clone_size: many; cdr3_aa: CASSRGLAGVSTDTQYF; cdr3_nt: TGCGCCAGCAGCCGGGGACTAGCGGGGGTGAGCACAGATACGCAGTATTTT
d_call: -; j_call: TRBJ2-3; v_call: TRBV11-3; clone_size: many; cdr3_aa: CASSLGLGRTDTQYF; cdr3_nt: TGTGCCAGCAGCTTAGGTCTGGGCCGCACAGATACGCAGTATTTT
d_call: TRBD2; j_call: TRBJ2-7; v_call: TRBV7-3; clone_size: many; cdr3_aa: CASSPTGGGKPYF; cdr3_nt: TGTGCCAGCAGCCCCACGGGGGGAGGAAAACCGTACTTC
d_call: -; j_call: TRBJ2-2; v_call: TRBV6-4; clone_size: -; cdr3_aa: CASRNTNTGELFF; cdr3_nt: TGTGCCAGCAGAAATACGAACACCGGGGAGCTGTTTTTT
d_call: -; j_call: TRBJ2-7; v_call: TRBV7-9; clone_size: -; cdr3_aa: CASSFGRGHYEQYF; cdr3_nt: TGTGCCAGCAGCTTTGGCAGGGGCCACTACGAGCAGTACTTC
d_call: -; j_call: TRBJ1-1; v_call: TRBV4-1; clone_size: many; cdr3_aa: CASSQATYLNTEAFF; cdr3_nt: TGCGCCAGCAGCCAGGCTACCTATCTGAACACTGAAGCTTTCTTT
d_call: TRBD2; j_call: TRBJ2-5; v_call: TRBV20-1; clone_size: few; cdr3_aa: CSASLPHLGGKETQYF; cdr3_nt: TGCAGTGCTAGCCTGCCACACCTGGGGGGGAAAGAGACCCAGTACTTC
d_call: TRBD2; j_call: TRBJ2-3; v_call: TRBV6-6; clone_size: many; cdr3_aa: CASSFYGGGTDTQYF; cdr3_nt: TGTGCCAGCAGTTTCTACGGGGGGGGGACAGATACGCAGTATTTT
d_call: TRBD2; j_call: TRBJ2-6; v_call: TRBV5-5; clone_size: many; cdr3_aa: CASGRDAGSGANVLTF; cdr3_nt: TGTGCCTCCGGGAGGGATGCGGGCTCTGGGGCCAACGTCCTGACTTTC
d_call: -; j_call: TRBJ2-3; v_call: TRBV4-1; clone_size: many; cdr3_aa: CASSQVRVSDTQYF; cdr3_nt: TGCGCCAGCAGCCAAGTGAGGGTATCAGATACGCAGTATTTT
d_call: -; j_call: TRBJ1-1; v_call: TRBV30; clone_size: many; cdr3_aa: CAWSESPGTPNTEAFF; cdr3_nt: TGTGCCTGGAGCGAGTCCCCCGGGACACCCAACACTGAAGCTTTCTTT
d_call: TRBD1; j_call: TRBJ1-3; v_call: TRBV29-1; clone_size: few; cdr3_aa: CSVEQDRAGNTIYF; cdr3_nt: TGCAGCGTTGAACAGGACAGGGCTGGAAACACCATATATTTT
d_call: -; j_call: TRBJ2-3; v_call: TRBV6-5; clone_size: -; cdr3_aa: CASSGLGGTDTQYF; cdr3_nt: TGTGCCAGCAGTGGCCTAGGGGGCACAGATACGCAGTATTTT
d_call: -; j_call: TRBJ1-2; v_call: TRBV11-2; clone_size: -; cdr3_aa: CASSLGPQTGYGYTF; cdr3_nt: TGTGCCAGCAGCTTAGGACCACAGACCGGCTATGGCTACACCTTC
d_call: -; j_call: TRBJ1-2; v_call: TRBV4-2; clone_size: -; cdr3_aa: CASSPGPLIYGYTF; cdr3_nt: TGTGCCAGCAGCCCGGGACCTCTGATCTATGGCTACACCTTC
d_call: -; j_call: TRBJ2-1; v_call: TRBV19; clone_size: few; cdr3_aa: CASTQSGVYNEQFF; cdr3_nt: TGTGCCAGTACCCAATCGGGGGTCTACAATGAGCAGTTCTTC
d_call: TRBD2; j_call: TRBJ2-1; v_call: TRBV20-1; clone_size: many; cdr3_aa: CSAPAGGSYNEQFF; cdr3_nt: TGCAGTGCCCCAGCGGGGGGCTCCTACAATGAGCAGTTCTTC
d_call: -; j_call: TRBJ2-2; v_call: TRBV6-2/TRBV6-3; clone_size: -; cdr3_aa: CASSQSPTGGELFF; cdr3_nt: TGTGCCAGCAGTCAATCCCCTACGGGCGGGGAGCTGTTTTTT
d_call: TRBD2; j_call: TRBJ2-3; v_call: TRBV3-1; clone_size: few; cdr3_aa: CASSQLAGGSTDTQYF; cdr3_nt: TGTGCCAGCAGCCAATTAGCGGGGGGTTCCACAGATACGCAGTATTTT
d_call: -; j_call: TRBJ2-3; v_call: TRBV29-1; clone_size: many; cdr3_aa: CSVDSGTTSTDTQYF; cdr3_nt: TGCAGCGTCGACTCCGGGACGACTAGCACAGATACGCAGTATTTT
d_call: -; j_call: TRBJ1-6; v_call: TRBV29-1; clone_size: many; cdr3_aa: CSVSGGGPNSPLHF; cdr3_nt: TGCAGCGTCTCCGGCGGGGGACCTAATTCACCCCTCCACTTT
d_call: TRBD1; j_call: TRBJ1-1; v_call: TRBV30; clone_size: few; cdr3_aa: CAGTGVSTEAFF; cdr3_nt: TGTGCCGGGACAGGGGTTAGCACTGAAGCTTTCTTT
d_call: -; j_call: TRBJ1-3; v_call: TRBV5-5; clone_size: -; cdr3_aa: CASSSDRPSGNTIYF; cdr3_nt: TGTGCCAGCAGCTCGGACAGACCCTCTGGAAACACCATATATTTT
d_call: -; j_call: TRBJ2-1; v_call: TRBV20-1; clone_size: many; cdr3_aa: CSASRGGGRNEQFF; cdr3_nt: TGCAGTGCGAGCAGGGGGGGCGGCCGTAATGAGCAGTTCTTC
d_call: TRBD2; j_call: TRBJ2-7; v_call: TRBV3-1; clone_size: -; cdr3_aa: CASSQGTSGGPQYF; cdr3_nt: TGTGCCAGCAGCCAAGGGACTAGCGGGGGGCCACAGTACTTC
d_call: TRBD1; j_call: TRBJ1-2; v_call: TRBV3-1; clone_size: many; cdr3_aa: CASSQTWDSHYGYTF; cdr3_nt: TGTGCCAGCAGCCAAACCTGGGACAGCCACTATGGCTACACCTTC
d_call: TRBD1; j_call: TRBJ1-4; v_call: TRBV6-1; clone_size: few; cdr3_aa: CASWAGTGEKLFF; cdr3_nt: TGTGCCTCTTGGGCCGGGACAGGGGAAAAACTGTTTTTT
d_call: TRBD1; j_call: TRBJ2-7; v_call: TRBV19; clone_size: few; cdr3_aa: CASSRGQGSYEQYF; cdr3_nt: TGTGCCAGTAGCCGCGGACAGGGTTCCTACGAGCAGTACTTC
d_call: -; j_call: TRBJ1-2; v_call: TRBV5-4; clone_size: many; cdr3_aa: CASSSAGQYYGYTF; cdr3_nt: TGTGCCAGCAGCTCGGCTGGACAGTACTATGGCTACACCTTC
d_call: TRBD1; j_call: TRBJ1-2; v_call: TRBV30; clone_size: many; cdr3_aa: CAWSEGQGQGYTF; cdr3_nt: TGTGCCTGGAGTGAGGGACAGGGCCAAGGCTACACCTTC
d_call: TRBD1; j_call: TRBJ2-2; v_call: TRBV7-9; clone_size: -; cdr3_aa: CASTIYRDRNFGELFF; cdr3_nt: TGTGCCAGCACCATATACCGGGACAGAAATTTCGGGGAGCTGTTTTTT
d_call: -; j_call: TRBJ2-5; v_call: TRBV4-1; clone_size: -; cdr3_aa: CASSRGTAQETQYF; cdr3_nt: TGCGCCAGCAGCAGAGGGACGGCACAAGAGACCCAGTACTTC
d_call: -; j_call: TRBJ2-1; v_call: TRBV7-9; clone_size: many; cdr3_aa: CASSLPLGLAKEDEQFF; cdr3_nt: TGTGCCAGCAGCTTACCCCTGGGGCTAGCAAAGGAGGATGAGCAGTTCTTC
d_call: -; j_call: TRBJ2-5; v_call: TRBV30; clone_size: -; cdr3_aa: CAWSSKETQYF; cdr3_nt: TGTGCCTGGAGTTCAAAGGAGACCCAGTACTTC
d_call: -; j_call: TRBJ2-3; v_call: TRBV14; clone_size: -; cdr3_aa: CASSRLDFGTDTQYF; cdr3_nt: TGTGCCAGCAGCCGGCTGGATTTCGGCACAGATACGCAGTATTTT
d_call: TRBD1; j_call: TRBJ1-1; v_call: TRBV5-5; clone_size: -; cdr3_aa: CASSSSTGSAEAFF; cdr3_nt: TGTGCCAGCAGCTCCTCGACAGGGTCGGCTGAAGCTTTCTTT
d_call: -; j_call: TRBJ2-3; v_call: TRBV5-4; clone_size: many; cdr3_aa: CASRKEDTQYF; cdr3_nt: TGTGCCAGCAGAAAGGAAGATACGCAGTATTTT